The clone carrying this T cell receptor beta chain turned up a few times. The CDR3 has 12 amino acids. V was clipped by 1 base and J by 10 bases, with 8 bases between them. Germline V gene sequence: CDR1 LNHNV, CDR2 YYDKDF (reference sequence). The data derive from a study of T-cell reconstitution after alpha-beta-depleted transplantation in children. The authors prepared the TCRbeta library with unique molecular identifiers. TCRdb reprocessed the PCR reads via MiXCR and lists one record per CDR3 protein. This table holds over 400,000 distinct CDR3 sequences, around 13% found once. The TCR originated in a human donor who donated a stem cell graft to a child with combined immunodeficiency. This material consisted of PBMCs from the stem cell graft donor, taken from the stem cell graft. This chain joins TRBV15 and TRBJ2-1; TRBD1 is a possible D gene (5 bases). The CDR3 bases are TGTGCCACCAGCAGAGTCGCAGGGGAGCAGTTCTTC. Protein sequence: CATSRVAGEQFF. Full variable domain (remainder filled in from reference TRBV15 and TRBJ2-1): DAMVIQNPRYQVTQFGKPVTLSCSQTLNHNVMYWYQQKSSQAPKLLFHYYDKDFNNEADTPDNFQSRRPNTSFCFLDIRSPGLGDTAMYLCATSRVAGEQFFGPGTRLTVL.